This TCR beta chain was identified in a study of vaccination effects on CD4 cells after COVID-19. With respect to this clone: Antigen unknown.

Using viral peptide pools, the ViraFEST assay grew out antigen-specific CD4+ T cells prior to sequencing. It was after around 10 days of culture that CD4+ T cells were isolated. Nucleocapsid antibodies stayed negative before and after vaccination, showing no earlier SARS-CoV-2 infection. Half the medium was swapped for IL-2 medium on days 3 and 7. Clones were read by immunoSEQ multiplex PCR, and TCRdb kept only the in-frame ones, dropping some. The data show 26,000 or so clones, approximately 70% seen once. Trimming left V 3 bases short and J 10 bases short, with 12 bases between. From germline, CDR1 is DFQATT and CDR2 SNEGSKA (reference sequence). The CDR3 is 11 amino acids.

This receptor was obtained from a human donor who received a COVID-19 vaccine. The V gene is TRBV20-1, the J gene TRBJ1-1; perhaps TRBD1 as D (5 bases). The sample in question was CD4+ T cells from PBMCs cultured with HCoV-NL63 spike peptides, obtained before COVID-19 vaccination. This CDR3 reads CSASTPGSAFF. In DNA, the CDR3 is TGCAGTGCTAGCACCCCAGGGTCAGCTTTCTTT.